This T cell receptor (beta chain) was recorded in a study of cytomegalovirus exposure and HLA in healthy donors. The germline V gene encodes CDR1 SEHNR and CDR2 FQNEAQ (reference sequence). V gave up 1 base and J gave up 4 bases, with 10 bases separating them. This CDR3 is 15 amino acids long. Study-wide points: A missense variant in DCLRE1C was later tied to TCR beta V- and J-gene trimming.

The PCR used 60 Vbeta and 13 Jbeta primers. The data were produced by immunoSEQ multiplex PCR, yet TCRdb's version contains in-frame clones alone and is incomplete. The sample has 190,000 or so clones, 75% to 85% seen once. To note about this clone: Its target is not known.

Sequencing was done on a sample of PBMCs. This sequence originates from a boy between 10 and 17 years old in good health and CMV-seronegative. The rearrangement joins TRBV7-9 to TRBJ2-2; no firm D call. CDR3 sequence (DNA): TGTGCCAGCAGCTTAGTGGGCAGTGGCACCGGGGAGCTGTTTTTT. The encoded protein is CASSLVGSGTGELFF. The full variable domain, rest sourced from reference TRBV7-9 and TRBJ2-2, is DTGVSQNPRHKITKRGQNVTFRCDPISEHNRLYWYRQTLGQGPEFLTYFQNEAQLEKSRLLSDRFSAERPKGSFSTLEIQRTEQGDSAMYLCASSLVGSGTGELFFGEGSRLTVL.